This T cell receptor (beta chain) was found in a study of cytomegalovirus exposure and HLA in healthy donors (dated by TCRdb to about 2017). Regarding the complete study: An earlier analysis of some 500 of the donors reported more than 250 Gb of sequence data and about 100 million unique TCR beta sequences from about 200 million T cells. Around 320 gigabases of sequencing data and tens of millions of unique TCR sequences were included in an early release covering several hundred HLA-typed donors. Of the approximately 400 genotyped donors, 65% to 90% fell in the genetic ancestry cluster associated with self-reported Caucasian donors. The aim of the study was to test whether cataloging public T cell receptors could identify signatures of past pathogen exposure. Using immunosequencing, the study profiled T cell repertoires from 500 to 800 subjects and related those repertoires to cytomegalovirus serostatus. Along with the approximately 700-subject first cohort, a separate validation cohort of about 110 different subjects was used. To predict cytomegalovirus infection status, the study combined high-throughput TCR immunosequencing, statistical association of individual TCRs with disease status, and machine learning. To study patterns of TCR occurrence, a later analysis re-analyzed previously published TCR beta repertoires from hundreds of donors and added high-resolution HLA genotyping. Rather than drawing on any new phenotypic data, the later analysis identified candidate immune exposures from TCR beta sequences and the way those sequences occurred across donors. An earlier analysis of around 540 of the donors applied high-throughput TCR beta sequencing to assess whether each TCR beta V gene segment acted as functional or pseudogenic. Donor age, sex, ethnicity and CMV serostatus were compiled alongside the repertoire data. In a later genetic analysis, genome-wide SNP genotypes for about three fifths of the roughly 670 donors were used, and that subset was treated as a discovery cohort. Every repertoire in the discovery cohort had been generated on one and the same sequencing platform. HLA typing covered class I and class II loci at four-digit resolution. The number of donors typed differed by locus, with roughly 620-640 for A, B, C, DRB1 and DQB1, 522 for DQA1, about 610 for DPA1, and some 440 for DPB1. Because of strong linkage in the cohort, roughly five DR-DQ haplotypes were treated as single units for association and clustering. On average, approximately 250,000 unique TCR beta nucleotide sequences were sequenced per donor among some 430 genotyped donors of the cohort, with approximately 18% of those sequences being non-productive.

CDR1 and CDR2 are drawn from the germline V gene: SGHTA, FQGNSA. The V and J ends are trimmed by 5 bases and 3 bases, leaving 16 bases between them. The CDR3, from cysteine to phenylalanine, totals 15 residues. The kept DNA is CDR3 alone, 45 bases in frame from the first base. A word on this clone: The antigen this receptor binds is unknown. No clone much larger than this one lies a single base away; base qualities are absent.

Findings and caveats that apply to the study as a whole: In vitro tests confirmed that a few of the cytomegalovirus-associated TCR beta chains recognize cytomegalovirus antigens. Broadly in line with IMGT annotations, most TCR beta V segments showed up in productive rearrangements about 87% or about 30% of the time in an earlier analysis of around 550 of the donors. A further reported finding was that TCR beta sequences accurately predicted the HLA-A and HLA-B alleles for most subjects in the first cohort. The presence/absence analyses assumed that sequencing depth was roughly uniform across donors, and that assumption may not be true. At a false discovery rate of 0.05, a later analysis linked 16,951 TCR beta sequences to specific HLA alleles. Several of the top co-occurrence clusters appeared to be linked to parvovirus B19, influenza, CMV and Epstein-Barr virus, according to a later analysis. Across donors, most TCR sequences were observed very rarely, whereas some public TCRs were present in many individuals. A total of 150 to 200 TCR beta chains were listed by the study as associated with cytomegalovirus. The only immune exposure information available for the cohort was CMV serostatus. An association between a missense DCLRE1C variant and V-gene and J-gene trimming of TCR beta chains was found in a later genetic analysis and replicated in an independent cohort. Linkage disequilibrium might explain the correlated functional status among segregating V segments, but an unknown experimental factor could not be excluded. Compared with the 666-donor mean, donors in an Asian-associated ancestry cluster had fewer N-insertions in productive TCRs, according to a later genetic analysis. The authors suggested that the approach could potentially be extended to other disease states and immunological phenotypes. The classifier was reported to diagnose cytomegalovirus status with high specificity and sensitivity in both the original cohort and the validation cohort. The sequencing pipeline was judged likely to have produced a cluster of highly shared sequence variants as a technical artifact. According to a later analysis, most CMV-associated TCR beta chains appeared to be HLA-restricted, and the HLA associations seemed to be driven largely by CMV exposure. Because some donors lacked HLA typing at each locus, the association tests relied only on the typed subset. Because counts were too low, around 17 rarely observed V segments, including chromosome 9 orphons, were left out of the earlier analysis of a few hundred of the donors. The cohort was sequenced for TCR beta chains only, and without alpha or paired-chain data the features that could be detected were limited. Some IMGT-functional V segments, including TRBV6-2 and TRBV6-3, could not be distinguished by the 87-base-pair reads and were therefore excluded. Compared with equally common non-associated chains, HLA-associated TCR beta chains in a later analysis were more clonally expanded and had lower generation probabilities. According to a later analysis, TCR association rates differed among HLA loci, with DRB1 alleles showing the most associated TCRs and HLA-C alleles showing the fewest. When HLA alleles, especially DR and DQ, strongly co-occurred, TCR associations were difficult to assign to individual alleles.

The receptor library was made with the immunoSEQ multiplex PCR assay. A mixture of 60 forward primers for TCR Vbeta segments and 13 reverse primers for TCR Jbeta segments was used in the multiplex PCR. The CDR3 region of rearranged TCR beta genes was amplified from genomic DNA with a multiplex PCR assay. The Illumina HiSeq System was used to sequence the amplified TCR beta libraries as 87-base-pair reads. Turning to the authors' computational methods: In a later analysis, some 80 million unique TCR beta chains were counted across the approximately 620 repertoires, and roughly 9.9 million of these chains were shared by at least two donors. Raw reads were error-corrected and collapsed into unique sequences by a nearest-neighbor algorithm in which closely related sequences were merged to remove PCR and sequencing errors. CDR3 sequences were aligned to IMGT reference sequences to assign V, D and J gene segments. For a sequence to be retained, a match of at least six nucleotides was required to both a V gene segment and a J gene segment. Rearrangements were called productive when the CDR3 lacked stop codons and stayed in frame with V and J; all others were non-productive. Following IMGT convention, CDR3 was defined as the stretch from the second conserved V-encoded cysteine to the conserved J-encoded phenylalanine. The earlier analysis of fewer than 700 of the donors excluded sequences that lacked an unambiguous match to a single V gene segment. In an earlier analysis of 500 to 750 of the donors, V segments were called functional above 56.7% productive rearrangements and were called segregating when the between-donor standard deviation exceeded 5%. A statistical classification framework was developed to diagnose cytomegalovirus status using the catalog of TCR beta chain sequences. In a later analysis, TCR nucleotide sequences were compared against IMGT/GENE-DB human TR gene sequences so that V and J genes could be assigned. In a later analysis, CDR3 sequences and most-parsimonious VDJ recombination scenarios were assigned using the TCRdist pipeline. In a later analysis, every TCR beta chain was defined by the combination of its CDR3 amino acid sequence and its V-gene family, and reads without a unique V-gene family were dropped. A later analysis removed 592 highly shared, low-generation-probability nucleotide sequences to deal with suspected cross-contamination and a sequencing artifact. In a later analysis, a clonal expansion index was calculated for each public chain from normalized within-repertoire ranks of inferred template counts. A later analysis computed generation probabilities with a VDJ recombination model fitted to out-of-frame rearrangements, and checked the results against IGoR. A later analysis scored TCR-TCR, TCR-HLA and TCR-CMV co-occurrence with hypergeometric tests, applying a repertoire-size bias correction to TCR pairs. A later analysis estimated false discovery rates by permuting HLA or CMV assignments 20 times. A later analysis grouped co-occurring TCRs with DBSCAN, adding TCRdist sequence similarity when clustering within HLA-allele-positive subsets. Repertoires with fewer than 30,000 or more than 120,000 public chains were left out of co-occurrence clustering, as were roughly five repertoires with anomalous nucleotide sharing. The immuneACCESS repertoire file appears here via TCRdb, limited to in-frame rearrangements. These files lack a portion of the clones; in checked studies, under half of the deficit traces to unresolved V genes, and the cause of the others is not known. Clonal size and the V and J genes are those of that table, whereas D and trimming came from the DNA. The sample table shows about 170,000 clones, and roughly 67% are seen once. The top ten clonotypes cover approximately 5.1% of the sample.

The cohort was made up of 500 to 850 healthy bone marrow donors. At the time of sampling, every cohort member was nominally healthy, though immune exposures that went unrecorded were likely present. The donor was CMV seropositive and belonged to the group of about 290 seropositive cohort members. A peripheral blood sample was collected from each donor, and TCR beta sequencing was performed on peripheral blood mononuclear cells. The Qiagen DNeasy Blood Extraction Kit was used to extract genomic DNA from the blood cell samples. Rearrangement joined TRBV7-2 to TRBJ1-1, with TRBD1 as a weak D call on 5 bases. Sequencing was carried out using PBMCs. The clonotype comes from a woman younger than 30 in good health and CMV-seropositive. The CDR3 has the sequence CASSQALGGDTEAFF. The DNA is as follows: TGTGCCAGCAGCCAGGCCCTCGGGGGGGACACTGAAGCTTTCTTT.